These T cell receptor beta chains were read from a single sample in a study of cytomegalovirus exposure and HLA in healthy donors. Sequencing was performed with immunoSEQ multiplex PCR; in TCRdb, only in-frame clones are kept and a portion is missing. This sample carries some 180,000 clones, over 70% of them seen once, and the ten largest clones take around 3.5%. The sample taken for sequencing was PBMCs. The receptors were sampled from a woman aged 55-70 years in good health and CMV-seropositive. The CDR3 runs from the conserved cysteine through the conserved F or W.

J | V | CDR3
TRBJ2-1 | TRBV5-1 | CASSFGTGNNEQFF
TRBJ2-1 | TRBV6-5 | CASSYLDTNNEQFF
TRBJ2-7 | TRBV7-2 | CASSEGGLAGEYEQYF
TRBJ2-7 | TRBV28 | CASSFRPIGGDSYEQYF
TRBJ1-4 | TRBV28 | CASSFPTGGSTNEKLFF
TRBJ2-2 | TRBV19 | CATSGNPNTGELFF
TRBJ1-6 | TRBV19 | CASRTVSSNNSPLHF
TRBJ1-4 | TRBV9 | CASSEGLKKNEKLFF
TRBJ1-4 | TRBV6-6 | CASISDGPFVQKLFF
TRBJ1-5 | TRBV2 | CASSPGQGGPQHF
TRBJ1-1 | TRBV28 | CASRPQGVSEAFF
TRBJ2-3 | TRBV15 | CATSKVKRGGTDTQYF
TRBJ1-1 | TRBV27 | CASSFRGTEAFF
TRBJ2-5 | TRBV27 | CASSHITGYQETQYF
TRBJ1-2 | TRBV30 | CAWSVNPVQGSGYTF
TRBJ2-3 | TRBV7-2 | CASSSDRTGPGDTQYF
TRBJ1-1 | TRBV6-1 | CASVTRLNTEAFF
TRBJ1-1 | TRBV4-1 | CASSQEEALNTEAFF
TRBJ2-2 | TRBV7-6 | CASSSLGGANTGELFF
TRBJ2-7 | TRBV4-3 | CASSPAGTGTYEQYF
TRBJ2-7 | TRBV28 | CASSLHGGVGEQYF